This T cell receptor (beta chain) appears in the sequencing data of a study of CXCR3-negative and CXCR3-positive naive CD8 T cells. Findings and caveats of the study: CXCR3-expressing naive cells carried TRB CDR3s more hydrophobic than those of CXCR3-negative naive cells. Similar TRBV-TRBJ usage characterized naive CXCR3-negative and CXCR3-positive cells; memory cells differed. After cryopreservation, CXCR3 expression dropped partially; most assays used fresh PBMCs.

Regarding this clonotype: The antigen remains unidentified.

The study made its TRB cDNA libraries by 5' RACE, adding UMI labels. For each CDR3 protein, TCRdb gives one entry from its re-call of the 5' RACE reads, without DNA. The repertoire table contains roughly 93,000 distinct CDR3 sequences. CD8+ T cell subsets were each sorted in triplicate, hundreds of thousands of cells apiece. Identification of naive CD8+ T cells rested on CD45RO-CCR7+CD27+CD95- status. This CDR3 has 15 amino acids. From germline, CDR1 is MNHEY and CDR2 SMNVEV (reference sequence). Source material: naive CXCR3+ CD8+ T cells from blood. The subset is: CD45RO-CCR7+CD27+CD95- naive CD8+ T cells expressing CXCR3 (TNR3+). This sequence was found in a human donor in good health. Some clones in this sample may be carry-over from other donors' samples. This rearrangement joins TRBV27 to TRBJ2-1; without DNA, the TCRdb call of TRBD1 cannot be checked. CDR3: CASAGQGDLYNEQFF.